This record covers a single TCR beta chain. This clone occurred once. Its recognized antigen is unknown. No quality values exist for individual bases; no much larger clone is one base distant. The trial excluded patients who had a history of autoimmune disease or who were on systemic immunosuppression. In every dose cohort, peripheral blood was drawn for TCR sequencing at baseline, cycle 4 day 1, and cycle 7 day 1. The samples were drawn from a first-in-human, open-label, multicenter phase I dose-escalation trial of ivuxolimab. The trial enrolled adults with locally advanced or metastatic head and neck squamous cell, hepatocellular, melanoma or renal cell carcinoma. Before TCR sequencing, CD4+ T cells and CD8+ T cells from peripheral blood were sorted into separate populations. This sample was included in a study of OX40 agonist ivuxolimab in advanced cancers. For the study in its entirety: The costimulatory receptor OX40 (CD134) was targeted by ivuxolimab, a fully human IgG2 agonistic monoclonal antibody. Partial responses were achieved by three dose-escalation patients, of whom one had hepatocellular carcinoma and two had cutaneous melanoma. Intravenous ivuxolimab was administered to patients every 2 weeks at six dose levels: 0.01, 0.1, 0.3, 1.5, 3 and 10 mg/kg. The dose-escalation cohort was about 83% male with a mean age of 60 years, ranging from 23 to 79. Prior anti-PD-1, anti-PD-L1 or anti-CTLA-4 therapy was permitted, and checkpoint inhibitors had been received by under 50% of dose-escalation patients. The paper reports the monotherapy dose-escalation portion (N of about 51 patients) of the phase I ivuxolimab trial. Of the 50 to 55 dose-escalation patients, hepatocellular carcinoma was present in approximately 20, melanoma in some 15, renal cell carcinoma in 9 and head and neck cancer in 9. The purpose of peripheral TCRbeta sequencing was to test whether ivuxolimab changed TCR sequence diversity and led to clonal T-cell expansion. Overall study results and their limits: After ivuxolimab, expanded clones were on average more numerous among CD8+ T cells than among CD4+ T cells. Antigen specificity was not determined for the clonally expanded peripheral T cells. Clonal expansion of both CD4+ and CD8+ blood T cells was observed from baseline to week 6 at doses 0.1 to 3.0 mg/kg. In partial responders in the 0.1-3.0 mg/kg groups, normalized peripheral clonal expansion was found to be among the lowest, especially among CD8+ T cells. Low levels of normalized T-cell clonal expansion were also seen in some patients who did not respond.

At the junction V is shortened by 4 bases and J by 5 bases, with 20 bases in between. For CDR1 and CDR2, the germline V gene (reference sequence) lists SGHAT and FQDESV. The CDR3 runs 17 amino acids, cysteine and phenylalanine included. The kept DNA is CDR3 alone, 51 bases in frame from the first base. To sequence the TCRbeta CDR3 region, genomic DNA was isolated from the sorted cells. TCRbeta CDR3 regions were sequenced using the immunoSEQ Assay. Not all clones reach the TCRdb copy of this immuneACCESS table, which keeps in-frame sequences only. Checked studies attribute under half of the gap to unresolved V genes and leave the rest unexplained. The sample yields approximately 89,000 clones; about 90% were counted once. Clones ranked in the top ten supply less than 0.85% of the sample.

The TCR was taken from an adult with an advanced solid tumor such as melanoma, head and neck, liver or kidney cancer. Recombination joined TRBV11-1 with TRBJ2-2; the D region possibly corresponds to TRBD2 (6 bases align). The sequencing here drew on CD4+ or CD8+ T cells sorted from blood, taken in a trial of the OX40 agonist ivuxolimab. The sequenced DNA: TGTGCCAGCAGCTCTGCCGGGACTCCAGTTTGGACCGGGGAGCTGTTTTTT. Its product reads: CASSSAGTPVWTGELFF.